This TCR beta chain originates from a study of blood T cell repertoires in COVID-19. Generated by immunoSEQ multiplex PCR, the TCRdb table keeps only in-frame clones and is missing some. The sample consists of fewer than 200,000 clones, roughly 80% of them appearing once. The TCR sequence derives from a woman in her 40s with COVID-19, enrolled during active disease. The sequenced material came from peripheral blood.

This CDR3 is CASSLEQMNTEAFF. The CDR3, as DNA: TGTGCCAGCAGCTTGGAACAGATGAACACTGAAGCTTTCTTT. The V call is TRBV5-4, the J call TRBJ1-1; D gene unclear. The length of the CDR3 is 14 residues. In germline, CDR1 is SGHNT, CDR2 YYREEE (reference sequence). Trimming cost V 0 bases and J 0 bases, with 6 bases left between them.